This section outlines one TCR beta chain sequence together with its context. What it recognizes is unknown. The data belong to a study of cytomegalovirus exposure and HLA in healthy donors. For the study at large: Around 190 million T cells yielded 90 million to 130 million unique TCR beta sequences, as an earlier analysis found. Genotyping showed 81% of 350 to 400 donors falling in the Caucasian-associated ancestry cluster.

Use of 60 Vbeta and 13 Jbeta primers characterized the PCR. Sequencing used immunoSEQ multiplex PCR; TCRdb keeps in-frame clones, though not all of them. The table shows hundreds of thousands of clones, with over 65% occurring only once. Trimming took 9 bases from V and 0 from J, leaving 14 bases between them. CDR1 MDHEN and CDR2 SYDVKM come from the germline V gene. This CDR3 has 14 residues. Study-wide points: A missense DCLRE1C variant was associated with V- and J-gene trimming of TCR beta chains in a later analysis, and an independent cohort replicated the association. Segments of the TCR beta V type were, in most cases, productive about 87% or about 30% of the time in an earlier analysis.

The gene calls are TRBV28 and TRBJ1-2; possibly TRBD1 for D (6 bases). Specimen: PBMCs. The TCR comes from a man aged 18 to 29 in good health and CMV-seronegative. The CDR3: CASKQQGTNYGYTF. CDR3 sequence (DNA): TGTGCCAGTAAACAACAGGGAACTAACTATGGCTACACCTTC.